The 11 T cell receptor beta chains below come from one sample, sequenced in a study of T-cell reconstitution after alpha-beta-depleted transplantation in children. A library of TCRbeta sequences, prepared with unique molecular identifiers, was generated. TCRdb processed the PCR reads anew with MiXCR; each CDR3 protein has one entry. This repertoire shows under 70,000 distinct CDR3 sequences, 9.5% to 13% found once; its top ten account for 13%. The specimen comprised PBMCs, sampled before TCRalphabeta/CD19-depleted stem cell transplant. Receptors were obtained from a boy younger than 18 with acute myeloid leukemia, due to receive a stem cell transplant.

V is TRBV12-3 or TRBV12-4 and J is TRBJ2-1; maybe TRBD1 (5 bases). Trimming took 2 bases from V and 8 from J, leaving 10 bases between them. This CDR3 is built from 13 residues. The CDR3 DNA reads TGTGCCAGCAGTTTAAGGGGAAAGGATGAGCAGTTCTTC. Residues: CASSLRGKDEQFF.

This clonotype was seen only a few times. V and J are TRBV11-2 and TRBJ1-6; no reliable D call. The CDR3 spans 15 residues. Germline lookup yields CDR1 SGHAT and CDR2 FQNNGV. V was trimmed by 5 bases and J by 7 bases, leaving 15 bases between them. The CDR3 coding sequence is TGTGCCAGCAGCACTCCCACGGGGAGAAATTCACCCCTCCACTTT. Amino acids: CASSTPTGRNSPLHF.

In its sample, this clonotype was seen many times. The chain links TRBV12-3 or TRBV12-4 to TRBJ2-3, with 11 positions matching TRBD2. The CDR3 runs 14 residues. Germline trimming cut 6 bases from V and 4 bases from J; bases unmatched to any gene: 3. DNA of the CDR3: TGTGCCAGCAGCCTTAGCGGGGGGGCAGATACGCAGTATTTT. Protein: CASSLSGGADTQYF.

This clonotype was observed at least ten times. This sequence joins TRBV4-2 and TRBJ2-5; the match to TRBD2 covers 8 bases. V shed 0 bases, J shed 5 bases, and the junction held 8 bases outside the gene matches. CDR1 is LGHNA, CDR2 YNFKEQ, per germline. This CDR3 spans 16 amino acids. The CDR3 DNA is TGTGCCAGCAGCCAAGATCCCCAACGGGGGGGGGAGACCCAGTACTTC. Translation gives CASSQDPQRGGETQYF.

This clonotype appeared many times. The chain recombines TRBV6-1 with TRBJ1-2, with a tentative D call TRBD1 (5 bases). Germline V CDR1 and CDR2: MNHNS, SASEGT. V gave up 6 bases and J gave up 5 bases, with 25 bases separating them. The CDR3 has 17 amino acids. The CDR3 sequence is CASRATIRQTLWYGYTF. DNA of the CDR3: TGTGCCAGCAGAGCCACGATTAGACAGACTCTATGGTATGGCTACACCTTC.

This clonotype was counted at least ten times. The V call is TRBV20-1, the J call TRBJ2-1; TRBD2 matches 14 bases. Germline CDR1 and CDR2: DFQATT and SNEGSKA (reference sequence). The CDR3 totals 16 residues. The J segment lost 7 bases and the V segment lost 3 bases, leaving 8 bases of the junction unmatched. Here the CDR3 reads CSARDGTSGGGNEQFF. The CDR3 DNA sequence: TGCAGTGCTAGGGACGGGACTAGCGGGGGAGGAAATGAGCAGTTCTTC.

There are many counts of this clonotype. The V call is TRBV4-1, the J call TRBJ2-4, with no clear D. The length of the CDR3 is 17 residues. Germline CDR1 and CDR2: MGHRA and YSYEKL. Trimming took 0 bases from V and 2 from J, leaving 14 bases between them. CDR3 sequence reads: CASSQELGLLTKNIQYF. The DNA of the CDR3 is TGCGCCAGCAGCCAAGAATTGGGTCTACTAACCAAAAACATTCAGTACTTC.

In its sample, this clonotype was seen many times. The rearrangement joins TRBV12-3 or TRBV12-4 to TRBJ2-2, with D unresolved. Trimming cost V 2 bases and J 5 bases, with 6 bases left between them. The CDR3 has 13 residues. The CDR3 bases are TGTGCCAGCAGTTTAAAACGGACCGGGGAGCTGTTTTTT. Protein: CASSLKRTGELFF.

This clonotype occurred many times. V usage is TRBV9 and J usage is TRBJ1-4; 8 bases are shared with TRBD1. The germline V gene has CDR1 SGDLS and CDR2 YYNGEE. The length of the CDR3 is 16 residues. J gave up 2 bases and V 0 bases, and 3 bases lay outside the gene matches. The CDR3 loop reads CASSVGTGTTNEKLFF. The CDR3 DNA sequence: TGTGCCAGCAGCGTAGGGACAGGGACTACTAATGAAAAACTGTTTTTT. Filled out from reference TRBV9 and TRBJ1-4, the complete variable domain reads DSGVTQTPKHLITATGQRVTLRCSPRSGDLSVYWYQQSLDQGLQFLIQYYNGEERAKGNILERFSAQQFPDLHSELNLSSLELGDSALYFCASSVGTGTTNEKLFFGSGTQLSVL.

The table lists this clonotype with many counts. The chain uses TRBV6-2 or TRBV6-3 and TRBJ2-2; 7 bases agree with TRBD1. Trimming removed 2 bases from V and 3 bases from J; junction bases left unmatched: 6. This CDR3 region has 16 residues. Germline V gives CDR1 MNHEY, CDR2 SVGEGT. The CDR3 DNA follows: TGTGCCAGCAGTTACCCTAGACAGGGTTACACCGGGGAGCTGTTTTTT. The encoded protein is CASSYPRQGYTGELFF.

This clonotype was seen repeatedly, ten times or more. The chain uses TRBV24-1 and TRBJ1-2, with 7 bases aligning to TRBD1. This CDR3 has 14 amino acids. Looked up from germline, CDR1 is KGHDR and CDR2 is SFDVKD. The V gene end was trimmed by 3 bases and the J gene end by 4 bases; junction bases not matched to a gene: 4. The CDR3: CATSDPRQGYGYTF. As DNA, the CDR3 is TGTGCCACCAGTGATCCCCGACAGGGCTATGGCTACACCTTC.